This is a list of T cell receptor beta chains from one sample in a study of CD8+ T cells in alopecia areata. Sequencing was performed with immunoSEQ multiplex PCR; in TCRdb, only in-frame clones are kept and a portion is missing. The data hold fewer than 250,000 clones, with 40% to 55% observed a single time. Sample: CD4+ T cells sorted from blood, taken around week 37, from a patient treated with tofacitinib. All receptors derive from a human donor with alopecia areata. Each CDR3 is given with its conserved first and last residue. The D gene is left open where the match is weak. Clone size is not always given. Where it is, it says once, few, many or a class for expanded clones.

NA,NA,TRBV1,TRBJ2-4,TGCACCAGCAGCCTCAATAGGACAGGGAAAAACATTCAGTACTTC,CTSSLNRTGKNIQYF
NA,NA,TRBV9,TRBJ1-3,TGTGCCAGCAGCGTTGGGGGTACCGGAAACACCATATATTTT,CASSVGGTGNTIYF
few,TRBD1,TRBV5-1,TRBJ2-5,TGCGCCAGCAGCCCTCAGGGGGTACGGGAGACCCAGTACTTC,CASSPQGVRETQYF
few,NA,TRBV29-1,TRBJ2-1,TGCAGCACCTCTCAGCGAGCGGGCAACTACAATGAGCAGTTCTTC,CSTSQRAGNYNEQFF
few,NA,TRBV30,TRBJ2-1,TGTGCCTGGAGGGCCCCGGACTTCACCTACAATGAGCAGTTCTTC,CAWRAPDFTYNEQFF
NA,NA,TRBV6-5,TRBJ2-1,TGTGCCAGCAGTTACTCGATCCAGAACCACAATGAGCAGTTCTTC,CASSYSIQNHNEQFF
NA,NA,TRBV29-1,TRBJ2-1,TGCAGCGTTGACTTGATTAATGAGCAGTTCTTC,CSVDLINEQFF
NA,TRBD2,TRBV5-1,TRBJ2-3,TGCGCCAGCAGCTTGGAGGGGGGGACTAGCCCCGTAGATACGCAGTATTTT,CASSLEGGTSPVDTQYF
NA,NA,TRBV7-2,TRBJ2-1,TGTGCCAGCAGCCCATTCGTGGGGGTCGACAATGAGCAGTTCTTC,CASSPFVGVDNEQFF
NA,NA,TRBV5-1,TRBJ2-7,TGCGCCAGCAGCCCCCAGGAGGGGGCGCTTTCCGAGCAGTACTTC,CASSPQEGALSEQYF
few,NA,TRBV28,TRBJ2-7,TGTGCCTCCTCGACAGAATTTTATGGCGAGCAGTACTTC,CASSTEFYGEQYF
NA,NA,TRBV7-2,TRBJ2-4,TGTGCCAGCAGCTTAGAGTTTGGGATAGCCAAAAACATTCAGTACTTC,CASSLEFGIAKNIQYF
few,NA,TRBV7-2,TRBJ2-3,TGTGCCAGCAGCCCCGGCACAGATACGCAGTATTTT,CASSPGTDTQYF
NA,NA,TRBV9,TRBJ2-1,TGTGCCAGCAGCGTAGACCCCTCCGCCAATGAGCAGTTCTTC,CASSVDPSANEQFF
medium-sized,NA,TRBV15,TRBJ2-5,TGTGCCACCGCTAGACCGGGACTCGAGCAAGAGACCCAGTACTTC,CATARPGLEQETQYF
few,TRBD1,TRBV18,TRBJ1-2,TGTGCCAGCTCACCCTCTGGACAGGGGGCTTATGGCTACACCTTC,CASSPSGQGAYGYTF
NA,TRBD2,TRBV19,TRBJ2-5,TGTGCCAGTAGTCGTACTTCTTCGGGAGGGCCAGGCCAAGAGACCCAGTACTTC,CASSRTSSGGPGQETQYF
few,TRBD2,TRBV25-1,TRBJ2-7,TGTGCCAGCAGTGAAATCGGGACTAGCGGGAGGAAAGAGCAGTACTTC,CASSEIGTSGRKEQYF
NA,NA,TRBV29-1,TRBJ2-1,TGCAGCGTTGCCAAGCGCCGAACGCCAGATGAGCAGTTCTTC,CSVAKRRTPDEQFF
few,TRBD2,TRBV10-3,TRBJ2-1,TGTGCCATCAAGTCGGGAGGACCGTACAATGAGCAGTTCTTC,CAIKSGGPYNEQFF
NA,TRBD1,TRBV30,TRBJ1-2,TGTGCCTGGAGTCTTTCGGGACAGGGCCTCGGCTACACCTTC,CAWSLSGQGLGYTF
few,NA,TRBV15,TRBJ2-5,TGTGCCACTGGTACAGAGACCCAGTACTTC,CATGTETQYF